The 25 T cell receptor beta chains reported below all come from one sample, sequenced in a study of CD8 T cells in ankylosing spondylitis. Their recognized antigens are unknown. The study, taken as a whole, reports: Within ankylosing spondylitis blood, a TCR beta motif made up of roughly eight highly homologous variants appeared to be characteristic.

One entry per CDR3 protein results from TCRdb running MiXCR on the 5' RACE reads. The table has around 430,000 distinct CDR3 sequences, roughly a sixth seen once. Sequenced material: blood, either unsorted or a sorted T cell fraction (not recorded which). The receptors here all came from a male donor with ankylosing spondylitis.

This clonotype has a handful of counts. V gene TRBV7-9 combines with J gene TRBJ2-5; tentative D call: TRBD2 (5 bases). Trimming removed 0 bases at V and 0 bases at J, with 11 bases between. CDR3 length: 16 residues. CDR1 and CDR2 from the germline V gene are SEHNR and FQNEAQ (reference sequence). For the CDR3, the DNA is TGTGCCAGCAGCTTAGCGGACTTGGCGTACCAAGAGACCCAGTACTTC. Protein product: CASSLADLAYQETQYF.

This clonotype showed up just a few times. The chain joins TRBV2 to TRBJ1-1, with D maybe TRBD1 (5 bases). The CDR3 has 15 residues. V lost 4 bases, J lost 1 base, and 13 bases lay in between. In germline, CDR1 is SNHLY, CDR2 FYNNEI. CDR3 loop: CASSVIGQTNTEAFF. The CDR3 coding sequence is TGTGCCAGCAGTGTGATCGGACAAACGAACACTGAAGCTTTCTTT.

Only a few counts were recorded for this clonotype. V and J are TRBV27 and TRBJ2-7; D uncertain. The germline V gene has CDR1 MNHEY and CDR2 SMNVEV (reference sequence). V dropped 3 bases and J dropped 5 bases, with 2 bases sitting between them. CDR3 size: 10 residues. For the CDR3, the DNA is TGTGCCAGCAGTTTCAACGAGCAGTACTTC. This codes for CASSFNEQYF.

This clonotype showed up just a few times. The chain combines TRBV5-1 with TRBJ2-1; a possible D gene is TRBD2 (6 bases). The ends were cut back, 0 bases at V and 6 bases at J, with 16 bases in the middle. The germline gives CDR1 SGHRS, CDR2 YFSETQ. The CDR3 has 16 residues. The CDR3: CASSLVSGLGLNEQFF. The CDR3 DNA is TGCGCCAGCAGCTTGGTTTCGGGACTGGGTCTCAATGAGCAGTTCTTC.

The rearrangement uses TRBV12-3 or TRBV12-4 and TRBJ2-7, with D perhaps being TRBD1 or TRBD2 (6 bases each). The CDR3 extends over 18 amino acids. Deletions cut 5 bases from V and 6 bases from J, with 29 bases between. CDR3 sequence (DNA): TGTGCCAGCAGTACCCAATCGTGGGGGGCGTCCTCAATGGGCGAGCAGTACTTC. As protein: CASSTQSWGASSMGEQYF.

The V and J genes are TRBV20-1 and TRBJ2-6; 8 positions agree with TRBD1. Germline assignment: CDR1 DFQATT and CDR2 SNEGSKA (reference sequence). The CDR3 runs to 15 residues. Trimming cost V 3 bases and J 4 bases; bases outside gene matches: 5. The CDR3 region is CSARGQVTGANVLTF. The CDR3 coding sequence is TGCAGTGCTAGGGGACAGGTGACCGGGGCCAACGTCCTGACTTTC.

The V and J genes are TRBV5-1 and TRBJ1-1; 9 bases are shared with TRBD1. Germline CDR1 SGHRS, CDR2 YFSETQ. With 3 bases clipped from V and 2 bases from J, the junction kept 17 bases outside the gene matches. The CDR3 consists of 19 residues. Written as DNA, the CDR3 is TGCGCCAGCAGCTCTGACCCGGACAGGGGCCTTCGCATTAACACTGAAGCTTTCTTT. Protein sequence: CASSSDPDRGLRINTEAFF.

Comments on this clonotype: A read error is likely, as this CDR3 ends without the conserved phenylalanine or tryptophan. The CDR3 loop reads CSAVRAGANTGELFS. CDR3 coding DNA: TGCAGTGCTGTACGAGCGGGGGCCAACACCGGGGAGCTGTTTTCT. The rearrangement uses TRBV20-1 and TRBJ2-2; 8 nucleotides match TRBD2. The length of the CDR3 is 15 residues. Per germline, CDR1 DFQATT and CDR2 SNEGSKA (reference sequence). Unmatched junction bases numbered 7, after V lost 5 bases and J lost 2 bases.

This clonotype has more than one count but fewer than ten. This chain connects TRBV2 to TRBJ2-7, with TRBD1 matching 8 bases. Trimming removed 5 bases from V and 3 bases from J; junction bases left unmatched: 3. The CDR3 runs to 13 residues. Germline CDR1 reads SNHLY; CDR2 reads FYNNEI. DNA for the CDR3: TGTGCCAGCAGTCCGACAGGGGTCTACGAGCAGTACTTC. Protein sequence: CASSPTGVYEQYF.

This clonotype was counted only a few times. The V gene is TRBV7-9, the J gene TRBJ2-2; TRBD2 matches 11 bases. From germline, CDR1 is SEHNR and CDR2 FQNEAQ (reference sequence). The V segment lost 2 bases and the J segment 0 bases; nucleotides outside the gene matches: 2. The CDR3 runs 17 residues. CDR3 DNA sequence: TGTGCCAGCAGCTTAAGGACTAGCGGGTCGAACACCGGGGAGCTGTTTTTT. This sequence encodes CASSLRTSGSNTGELFF.

This clonotype occurred many times. J is TRBJ1-1 and V is TRBV7-2; tentatively, D is TRBD1 (5 bases). Per germline, CDR1 SGHTA and CDR2 FQGNSA. The CDR3 extends over 14 amino acids. V was clipped by 5 bases and J by 9 bases, with 19 bases between them. The CDR3 sequence is CASSQAGTDVKAFF. Here the CDR3 DNA reads TGTGCCAGCAGCCAAGCCGGGACGGATGTAAAAGCTTTCTTT.

The chain recombines TRBV7-8 with TRBJ1-1; a weak D match, TRBD1 (6 bases). V lost 5 bases and J 0 bases, leaving 19 bases between the germline ends. Germline CDR1 SGHVS, CDR2 FQNEAQ. The length of the CDR3 is 17 residues. Written as DNA, the CDR3 is TGTGCCAGCAGCCCCGCCCTCTCAGGGGCTATGAACACTGAAGCTTTCTTT. It is translated as CASSPALSGAMNTEAFF.

This clonotype was observed at least ten times. A junction end diverges from the germline sequence, so it may reflect a read error. The J gene is TRBJ2-3, the V gene TRBV20-1; 8 nucleotides match TRBD2. CDR3 length: 16 amino acids. CDR1 and CDR2 from the germline V gene are DFQATT and SNEGSKA (reference sequence). CDR3 bases: TGCAGTGCCAGAGGGGCCAGCGGGGGAGACACAGATACGCAGTATTTT. Protein: CSARGASGGDTDTQYF.

This clonotype has just a few counts. The gene calls are TRBV4-3 and TRBJ2-2; no clear D gene. CDR1 is LGHNA, CDR2 YSLEER, per germline. The CDR3 loop spans 13 amino acids. V was cut by 5 bases and J by 3 bases, with 7 bases left in between. CDR3 loop: CASSRLDTGELFF. CDR3 sequence (DNA): TGCGCCAGCAGCAGGCTGGACACCGGGGAGCTGTTTTTT.

This clonotype was seen a few times. This chain links TRBV2 with TRBJ1-2; D call uncertain. Germline CDR1 and CDR2: SNHLY and FYNNEI. The CDR3 loop spans 14 amino acids. Trimming removed 6 bases at V and 2 bases at J, with 13 bases between. The CDR3 nucleotides read TGTGCCAGCAGCAGTCACGGCGGCAACTATGGCTACACCTTC. Protein: CASSSHGGNYGYTF.

This clonotype was seen only a few times. This chain uses TRBV2 with TRBJ2-1; D might be TRBD1 (6 bases). The CDR3 consists of 13 residues. Germline lookup yields CDR1 SNHLY and CDR2 FYNNEI. The V end lost 3 bases, the J end lost 8 bases, and 11 bases lay between the germline ends. For the CDR3, the DNA is TGTGCCAGCAGTGAGTACAGGGAAGATGAGCAGTTCTTC. Amino acid sequence: CASSEYREDEQFF.

The chain couples TRBV25-1 to TRBJ2-7; D not resolved. Trimming removed 1 base from V and 4 bases from J, with 5 bases in between. The CDR3 is 12 amino acids. The germline CDR1 and CDR2 sequences are MGHDK and SYGVNS. Here the CDR3 reads CASSELSYEQYF. For the CDR3, the DNA is TGTGCCAGCAGTGAATTAAGTTACGAGCAGTACTTC.

The chain links TRBV6-1 to TRBJ1-5, with 7 bases aligning to TRBD1. The CDR3 extends over 15 amino acids. In germline, CDR1 is MNHNS, CDR2 SASEGT. V was pared by 8 bases and J by 6 bases, with 13 bases of the junction left unmatched. The CDR3 protein is CASGGTDPSLQPQHF. The CDR3 nucleotides read TGTGCCAGCGGGGGGACAGACCCTTCCCTTCAGCCCCAGCATTTT.

This clonotype was found a few times. The genes are TRBV7-9 and TRBJ2-7, with D uncertain. Germline CDR1 and CDR2: SEHNR and FQNEAQ (reference sequence). The CDR3 contains 11 residues. V shed 1 base and J shed 10 bases, with 8 bases lying between them. The CDR3 DNA reads as TGTGCCAGCAGCTTAGGGCCCGGCCAGTACTTC. Its protein is CASSLGPGQYF.

The chain uses TRBV2 and TRBJ1-5; D unclear. Germline values: CDR1 SNHLY, CDR2 FYNNEI. V shed 3 bases and J shed 0 bases, with 6 bases lying between them. This CDR3 region has 14 residues. The DNA for the CDR3 is TGTGCCAGCAGTGATAGGAATAGCAATCAGCCCCAGCATTTT. Translation: CASSDRNSNQPQHF.

This clonotype was seen at least ten times. The chain combines TRBV7-8 with TRBJ1-4, with TRBD1 matching over 7 bases. J lost 7 bases, V lost 5 bases, and 16 bases had no gene match. Germline-derived CDR1 and CDR2 are SGHVS and FQNEAQ. The CDR3 loop spans 17 amino acids. The CDR3: CASSLRGAGSFGEKLFF. Written as DNA, the CDR3 is TGTGCCAGCAGCCTCAGGGGGGCGGGTAGCTTCGGTGAAAAACTGTTTTTT.

This clonotype has just a few counts. The CDR3 spells CSAKTTGNQPQHF. CDR3 sequence (DNA): TGCAGTGCCAAAACGACAGGGAACCAGCCCCAGCATTTT. The rearrangement links TRBV20-1 to TRBJ1-5, with 7 bases aligning to TRBD1. The CDR3 sequence is 13 residues long. Germline CDR1 is DFQATT and CDR2 is SNEGSKA (reference sequence). With 6 bases clipped from V and 7 bases from J, the junction kept 9 bases outside the gene matches.

This clonotype has ten or more counts. This rearrangement joins TRBV12-3 or TRBV12-4 to TRBJ2-7, with D maybe TRBD1 (5 bases). This CDR3 has 13 residues. V lost 5 bases to trimming and J lost 3 bases, with 11 bases between them. CDR3 coding DNA: TGTGCCAGCAGTCCCTTTGACAGCTACGAGCAGTACTTC. The encoded protein is CASSPFDSYEQYF.

This clonotype showed up just a few times. The J gene is TRBJ1-2, the V gene TRBV12-3 or TRBV12-4; D call uncertain. Trimming cost V 3 bases and J 7 bases, with 9 bases left between them. The CDR3 totals 12 residues. CDR3 region: CASSLGDTGYTF. Written as DNA, the CDR3 is TGTGCCAGCAGTTTGGGAGACACTGGCTACACCTTC.

This clonotype has more than one count but fewer than ten. The chain employs TRBV6-5 and TRBJ2-5; D gene unclear. Per germline, CDR1 MNHEY and CDR2 SVGAGI. The CDR3 extends over 16 amino acids. Trimming stripped 2 bases from V and 5 bases from J, with 18 bases between. The CDR3 coding sequence is TGTGCCAGCAGTTACACCACTATGAGCCCACGGGAGACCCAGTACTTC. It specifies CASSYTTMSPRETQYF.